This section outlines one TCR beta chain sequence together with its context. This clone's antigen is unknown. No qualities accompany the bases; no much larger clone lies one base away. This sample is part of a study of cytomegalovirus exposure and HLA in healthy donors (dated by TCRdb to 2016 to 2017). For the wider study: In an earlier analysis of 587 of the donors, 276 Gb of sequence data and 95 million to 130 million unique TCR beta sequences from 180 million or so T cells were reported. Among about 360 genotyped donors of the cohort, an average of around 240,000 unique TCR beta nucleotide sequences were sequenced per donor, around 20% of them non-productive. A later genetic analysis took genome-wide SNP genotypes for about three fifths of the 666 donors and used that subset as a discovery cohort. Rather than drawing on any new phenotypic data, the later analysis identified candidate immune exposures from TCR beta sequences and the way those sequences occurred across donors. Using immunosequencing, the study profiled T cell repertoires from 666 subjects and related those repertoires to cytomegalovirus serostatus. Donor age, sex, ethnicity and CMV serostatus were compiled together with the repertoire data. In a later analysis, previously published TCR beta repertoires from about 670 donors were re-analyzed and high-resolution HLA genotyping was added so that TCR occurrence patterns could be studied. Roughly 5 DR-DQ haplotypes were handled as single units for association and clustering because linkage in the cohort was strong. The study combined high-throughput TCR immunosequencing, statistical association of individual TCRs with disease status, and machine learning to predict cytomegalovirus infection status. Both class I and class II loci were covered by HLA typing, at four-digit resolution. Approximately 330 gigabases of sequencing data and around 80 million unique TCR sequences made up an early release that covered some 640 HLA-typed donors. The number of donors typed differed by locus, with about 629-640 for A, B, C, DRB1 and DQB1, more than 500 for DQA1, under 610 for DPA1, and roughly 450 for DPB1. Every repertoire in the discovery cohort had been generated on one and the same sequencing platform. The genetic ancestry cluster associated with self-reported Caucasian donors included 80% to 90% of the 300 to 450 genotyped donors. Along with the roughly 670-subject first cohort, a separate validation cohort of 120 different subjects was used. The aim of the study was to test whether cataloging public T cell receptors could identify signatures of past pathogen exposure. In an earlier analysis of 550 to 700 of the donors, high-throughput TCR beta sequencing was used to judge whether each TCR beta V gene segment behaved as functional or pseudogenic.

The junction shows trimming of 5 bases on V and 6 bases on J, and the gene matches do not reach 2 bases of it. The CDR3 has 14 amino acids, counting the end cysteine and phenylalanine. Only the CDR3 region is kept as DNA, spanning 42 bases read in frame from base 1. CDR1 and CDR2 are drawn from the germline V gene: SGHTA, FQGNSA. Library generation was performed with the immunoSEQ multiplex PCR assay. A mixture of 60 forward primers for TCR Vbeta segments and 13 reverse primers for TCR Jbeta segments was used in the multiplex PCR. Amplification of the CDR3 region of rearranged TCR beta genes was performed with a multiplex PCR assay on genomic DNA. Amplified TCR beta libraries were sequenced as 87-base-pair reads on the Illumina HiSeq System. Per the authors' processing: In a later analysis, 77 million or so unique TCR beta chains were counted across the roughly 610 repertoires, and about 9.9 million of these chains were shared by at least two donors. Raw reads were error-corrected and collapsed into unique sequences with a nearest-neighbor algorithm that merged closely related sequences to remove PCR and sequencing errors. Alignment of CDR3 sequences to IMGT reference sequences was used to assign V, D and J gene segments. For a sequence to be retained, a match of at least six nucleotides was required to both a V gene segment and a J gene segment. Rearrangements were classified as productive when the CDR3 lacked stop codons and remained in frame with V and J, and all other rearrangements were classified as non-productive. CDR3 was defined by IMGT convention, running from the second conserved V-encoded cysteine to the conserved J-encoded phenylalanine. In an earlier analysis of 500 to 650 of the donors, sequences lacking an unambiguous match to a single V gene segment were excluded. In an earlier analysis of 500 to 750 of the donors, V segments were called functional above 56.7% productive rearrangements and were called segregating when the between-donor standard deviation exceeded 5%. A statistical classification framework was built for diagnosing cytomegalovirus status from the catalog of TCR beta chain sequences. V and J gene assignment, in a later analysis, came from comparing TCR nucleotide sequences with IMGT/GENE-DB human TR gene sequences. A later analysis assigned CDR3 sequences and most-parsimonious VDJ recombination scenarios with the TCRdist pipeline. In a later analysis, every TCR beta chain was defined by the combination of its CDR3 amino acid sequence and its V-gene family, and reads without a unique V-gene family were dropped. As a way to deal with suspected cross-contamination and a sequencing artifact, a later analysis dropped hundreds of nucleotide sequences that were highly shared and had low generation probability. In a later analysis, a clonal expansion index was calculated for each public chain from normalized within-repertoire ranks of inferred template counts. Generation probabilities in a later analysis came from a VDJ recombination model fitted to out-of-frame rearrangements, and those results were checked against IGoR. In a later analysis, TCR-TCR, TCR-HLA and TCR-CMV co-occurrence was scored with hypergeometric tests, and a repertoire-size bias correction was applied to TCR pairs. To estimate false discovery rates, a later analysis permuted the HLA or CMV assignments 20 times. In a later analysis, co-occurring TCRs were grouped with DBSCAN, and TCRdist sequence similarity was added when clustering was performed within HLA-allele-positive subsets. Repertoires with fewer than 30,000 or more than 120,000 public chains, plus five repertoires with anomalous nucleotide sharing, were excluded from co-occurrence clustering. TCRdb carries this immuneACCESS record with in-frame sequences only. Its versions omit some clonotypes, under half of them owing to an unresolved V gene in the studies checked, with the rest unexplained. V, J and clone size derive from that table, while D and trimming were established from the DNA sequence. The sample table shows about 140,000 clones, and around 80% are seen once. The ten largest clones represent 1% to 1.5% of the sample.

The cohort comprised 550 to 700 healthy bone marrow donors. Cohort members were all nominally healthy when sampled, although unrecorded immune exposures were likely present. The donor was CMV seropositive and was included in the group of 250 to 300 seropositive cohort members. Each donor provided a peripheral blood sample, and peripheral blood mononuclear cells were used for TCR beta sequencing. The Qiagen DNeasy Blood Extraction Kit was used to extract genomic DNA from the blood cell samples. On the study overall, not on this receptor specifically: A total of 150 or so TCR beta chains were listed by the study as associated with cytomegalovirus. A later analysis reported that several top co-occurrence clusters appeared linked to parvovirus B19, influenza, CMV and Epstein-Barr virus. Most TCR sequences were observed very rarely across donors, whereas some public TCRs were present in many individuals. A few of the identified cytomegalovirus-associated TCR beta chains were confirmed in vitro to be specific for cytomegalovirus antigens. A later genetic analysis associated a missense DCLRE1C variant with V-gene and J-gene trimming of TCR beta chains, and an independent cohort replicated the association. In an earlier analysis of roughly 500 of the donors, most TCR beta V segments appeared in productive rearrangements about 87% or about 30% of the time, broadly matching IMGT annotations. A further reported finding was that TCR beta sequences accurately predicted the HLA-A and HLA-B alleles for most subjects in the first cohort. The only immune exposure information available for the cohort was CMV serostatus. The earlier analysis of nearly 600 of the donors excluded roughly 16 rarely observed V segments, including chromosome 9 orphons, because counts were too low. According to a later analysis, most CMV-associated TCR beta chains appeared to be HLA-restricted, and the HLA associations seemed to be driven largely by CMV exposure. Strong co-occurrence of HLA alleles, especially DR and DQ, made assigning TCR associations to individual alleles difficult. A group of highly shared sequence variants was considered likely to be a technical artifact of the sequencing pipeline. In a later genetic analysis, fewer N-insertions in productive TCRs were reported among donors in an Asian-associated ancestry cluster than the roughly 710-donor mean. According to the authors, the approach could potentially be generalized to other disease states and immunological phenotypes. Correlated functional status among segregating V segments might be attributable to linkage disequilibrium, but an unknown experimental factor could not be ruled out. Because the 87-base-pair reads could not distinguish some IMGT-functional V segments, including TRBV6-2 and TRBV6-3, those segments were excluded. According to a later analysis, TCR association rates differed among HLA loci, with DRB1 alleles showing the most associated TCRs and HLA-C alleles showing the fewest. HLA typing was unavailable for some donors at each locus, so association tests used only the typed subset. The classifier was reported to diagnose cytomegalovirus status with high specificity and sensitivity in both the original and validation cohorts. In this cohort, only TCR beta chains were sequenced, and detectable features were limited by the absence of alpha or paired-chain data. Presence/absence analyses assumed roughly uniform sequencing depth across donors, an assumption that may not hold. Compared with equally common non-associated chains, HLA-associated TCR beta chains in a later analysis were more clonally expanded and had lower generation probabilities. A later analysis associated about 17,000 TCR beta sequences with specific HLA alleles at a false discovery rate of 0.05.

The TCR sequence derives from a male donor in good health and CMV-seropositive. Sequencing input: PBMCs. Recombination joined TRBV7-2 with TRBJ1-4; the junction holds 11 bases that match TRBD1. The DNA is TGTGCCAGCAGCGGGACAGGGGGGGATGAAAAACTGTTTTTT. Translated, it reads CASSGTGGDEKLFF.